This TCR beta chain was found in a study of blood T cell repertoires in COVID-19 (dated by TCRdb to 2018 to 2020). With respect to the entire study: The collaborator samples originated in the United States, Italy and Spain and spanned the acute and convalescent phases of COVID-19. The dataset comprised deeply sampled blood TCRbeta repertoires from subjects exposed to, actively infected with, or recovered from COVID-19. The material from the prospective study consisted of cDNA or gDNA derived from T cells, B-cell-depleted T cells, or PBMCs. Where HLA class I and class II types were available, the types were taken from metadata supplied by the sample provider, not from assay-based typing. A de-identified subject ID, COVID-19 status, age in years and sex were almost always included in the sample metadata. A freely available public database, intended as a resource for researchers studying the immune response to SARS-CoV-2, is where the repertoires were released. The samples were drawn from the first 160 participants of the ongoing ImmuneRACE study and from over a thousand subjects provided by 6 global collaborators. Study-wide findings and limitations: The quantity of clinical and demographic metadata differed by source and by participant and was supplied without curation.

TCRbeta CDR3 regions were amplified from genomic DNA using the immunoSEQ Assay, a bias-controlled multiplex PCR. On the authors' methods: Nucleated cell counts per sample were estimated from amplification of reference gene primers within the assay. To quantify the absolute abundance of each unique TCRbeta CDR3 rearrangement, sequence reads were collapsed and filtered. For each sample, productive Simpson clonality was calculated by taking the square root of Simpson's diversity index across productive rearrangements. The source is immuneACCESS, and TCRdb retained only in-frame sequences with V and J called. Part of the clones is not carried over; for the studies checked, unresolved V genes explain less than half of this, and the remainder is unexplained. The V and J calls and clone size were taken over from that table, and D and trimming were inferred from the DNA. The sample contains roughly 300,000 clones, approximately 91% of them found a single time. The top ten hold about 9.8% of the sample.

Whole blood was collected in K2EDTA tubes by collaborating institutions according to the institutions' own protocols. Collaborator samples were shipped for TCRbeta analysis as frozen whole blood, isolated PBMCs, or DNA extracted from either sample type. This clone is a singleton in its sample. The clone's antigen remains unknown. No much larger clone exists at a distance of one base, and base qualities are not known. Sequenced material: peripheral blood. The sequence was obtained from a man aged 18 to 29 with active or convalescent COVID-19.

The CDR3 region: CASSPRRGYRSYNEQFF. The nucleotide sequence reads TGTGCCAGCAGTCCCCGGAGAGGGTATCGTTCCTACAATGAGCAGTTCTTC. This chain joins TRBV6-6 to TRBJ2-1, and TRBD2 may be the D gene, going by 5 matching bases. Trimming costs V 5 bases and J 1 base, and their ends lie 18 bases apart. The germline V gene (reference sequence) yields MNHNY for CDR1 and SVGAGI for CDR2. The CDR3 covers 17 residues, taking in both the cysteine and the phenylalanine. Only CDR3 DNA remains: 51 bases, in frame from the first base.